This is a list of T cell receptor beta chains from one sample in a study of technical replicates of blood from a handful of donors. Here immunoSEQ multiplex PCR was the method, and the copy in TCRdb shows in-frame clones only, minus some. The sample lists 76,000 or so clones, roughly 90% occurring once. The sample consisted of T cells isolated from PBMCs. Receptor source: a human donor in good health. Both conserved end residues are part of each CDR3. The D gene is left open where the match is weak. Clone size is not always given. Where it is, it says once, few, many or a class for expanded clones.

TRBJ1-2 TRBD1 NA TRBV7-9 CASSTDRWDYGYTF TGTGCCAGCAGCACGGACAGGTGGGACTATGGCTACACCTTC
TRBJ1-1 TRBD1 NA TRBV18 CASSPYMTGGTNTEAFF TGTGCCAGCTCACCTTATATGACAGGGGGGACGAACACTGAAGCTTTCTTT
TRBJ2-1 NA NA TRBV29-1 CSVEVVAGLYEQFF TGCAGCGTTGAAGTTGTTGCGGGACTGTATGAGCAGTTCTTC
TRBJ2-5 TRBD2 NA TRBV7-6 CASSFQLGGETQYF TGTGCCAGCAGCTTTCAATTGGGAGGGGAGACCCAGTACTTC
TRBJ2-3 TRBD2 NA TRBV2 CASSGQSGVTQREGDTQYF TGTGCCAGCAGTGGACAAAGTGGGGTTACGCAGCGGGAGGGAGATACGCAGTATTTT
TRBJ2-7 TRBD1 NA TRBV29-1 CSVDAETGGNEQYF TGCAGCGTTGACGCGGAGACAGGGGGCAACGAGCAGTACTTC
TRBJ2-7 NA NA TRBV28 CASRPGFGGAYEQYF TGTGCCAGCAGACCCGGATTTGGCGGAGCCTACGAGCAGTACTTC
TRBJ2-7 TRBD1 once TRBV5-1 CASSAGTGVSYEQYF TGCGCCAGCAGCGCGGGGACAGGGGTTTCCTACGAGCAGTACTTC
TRBJ1-5 NA NA TRBV6-6 CASSPRGGGDQPQHF TGTGCCAGCAGCCCTCGGGGGGGCGGCGATCAGCCCCAGCATTTT
TRBJ1-1 NA NA TRBV15 CATSRDWGVNTEAFF TGTGCCACCAGCAGAGATTGGGGAGTGAACACTGAAGCTTTCTTT
TRBJ2-7 TRBD1 NA TRBV29-1 CSVGGTTSGQGFHEQYF TGCAGCGTTGGGGGGACCACGTCGGGACAGGGGTTCCACGAGCAGTACTTC
TRBJ2-1 TRBD2 NA TRBV10-3 CAIRLADSYNEQFF TGTGCCATCCGACTAGCGGACTCCTACAATGAGCAGTTCTTC
TRBJ2-1 TRBD2 NA TRBV4-2 CAAGPGGGHNEQFF TGTGCCGCGGGGCCCGGGGGGGGTCACAATGAGCAGTTCTTC
TRBJ2-5 TRBD2 NA TRBV6-5 CASRPTSGDQETQYF TGTGCCAGCAGACCTACTAGCGGAGACCAAGAGACCCAGTACTTC
TRBJ1-3 TRBD1 NA TRBV9 CASSVEGATGDTIYF TGTGCCAGCAGCGTAGAGGGGGCTACGGGAGACACCATATATTTT
TRBJ2-5 NA NA TRBV30 CAWRKVDRGTQYF TGTGCCTGGAGAAAAGTGGACCGGGGGACCCAGTACTTC
TRBJ1-2 TRBD1 NA TRBV10-2 CASLGTGLYGYTF TGCGCCAGCCTGGGGACAGGGCTCTATGGCTACACCTTC
TRBJ2-7 NA NA TRBV28 CASSLIGDSYEQYF TGTGCCAGCAGTTTAATCGGGGACTCCTACGAGCAGTACTTC
TRBJ1-4 NA few TRBV7-9 CASSLARNEKLFF TGTGCCAGCAGCTTAGCCAGAAATGAAAAACTGTTTTTT
TRBJ2-7 TRBD2 NA TRBV5-1 CASSLDTGGTYEQYF TGCGCCAGCAGCTTGGATACGGGAGGAACCTACGAGCAGTACTTC
TRBJ2-1 NA NA TRBV29-1 CSVAMPPNNEQFF TGCAGCGTTGCGATGCCTCCTAACAATGAGCAGTTCTTC
TRBJ1-1 TRBD1 NA TRBV10-3 CAISGGTGGMNTEAFF TGTGCCATCAGTGGGGGGACAGGGGGCATGAACACTGAAGCTTTCTTT
TRBJ2-5 NA NA TRBV30 CAWSNLIEGSQYF TGTGCCTGGAGCAATCTGATTGAGGGTTCCCAGTACTTC
TRBJ2-5 TRBD1 NA TRBV7-9 CASSLGTGAGKETQYF TGTGCCAGCAGCTTAGGGACAGGGGCGGGAAAAGAGACCCAGTACTTC
TRBJ2-3 TRBD2 NA TRBV2 CASSDGGGAGDTQYF TGTGCCAGCAGTGATGGCGGGGGGGCCGGAGATACGCAGTATTTT
TRBJ2-3 NA NA TRBV7-2 CASSRRESTTQYF TGTGCCAGCAGCCGGAGGGAGAGCACTACGCAGTATTTT
TRBJ2-5 NA NA TRBV30 CAWRGQGSVETQYF TGTGCCTGGAGGGGGCAAGGATCGGTAGAGACCCAGTACTTC
TRBJ2-7 TRBD1 NA TRBV19 CASSIGQGAYEQYF TGTGCCAGTAGTATAGGACAGGGGGCCTACGAGCAGTACTTC
TRBJ2-5 NA NA TRBV19 CASSIGPGPVAQYF TGTGCCAGTAGTATTGGTCCTGGCCCAGTGGCCCAGTACTTC
TRBJ1-5 NA NA TRBV18 CASRPGANQPQHF TGTGCCAGCCGCCCGGGAGCAAATCAGCCCCAGCATTTT
TRBJ2-1 NA NA TRBV9 CASSVEGLLSNEQFF TGTGCCAGCAGCGTAGAAGGACTGCTCTCTAATGAGCAGTTCTTC
TRBJ1-1 NA NA TRBV5-1 CASSKATAMRNTEAFF TGCGCCAGCAGCAAAGCGACAGCGATGAGGAACACTGAAGCTTTCTTT
TRBJ2-5 NA NA TRBV28 CASSLRGRKTQYF TGTGCCAGCAGTTTACGGGGGAGAAAGACCCAGTACTTC
TRBJ2-7 TRBD2 NA TRBV7-9 CASSRSGRYEQYF TGTGCCAGCAGCCGTAGCGGGAGATACGAGCAGTACTTC
TRBJ1-2 TRBD1 NA TRBV9 CASSVGNRGVNGYTF TGTGCCAGCAGCGTTGGCAACAGGGGAGTAAATGGCTACACCTTC
TRBJ1-4 NA NA TRBV5-1 CASSLGQVNEKLFF TGCGCCAGCAGCTTGGGACAAGTTAATGAAAAACTGTTTTTT
TRBJ2-1 TRBD2 NA TRBV7-9 CASSRGTSLNEQFF TGTGCCAGCAGCAGGGGGACTAGCCTCAATGAGCAGTTCTTC
TRBJ2-3 NA NA TRBV5-1 CASSWKDLTYRTDTQYF TGCGCCAGCAGCTGGAAAGACTTAACCTACAGGACAGATACGCAGTATTTT
TRBJ1-1 NA NA TRBV7-3 CASSLRGFDTEAFF TGTGCCAGCAGTTTACGGGGGTTTGACACTGAAGCTTTCTTT
TRBJ2-1 TRBD2 NA TRBV6-1 CASSESGGAKNEQFF TGTGCCAGCAGTGAAAGCGGGGGGGCGAAAAATGAGCAGTTCTTC
TRBJ2-5 TRBD1 NA TRBV6-5 CASSYPGQGLETQYF TGTGCCAGCAGTTACCCGGGACAGGGTTTGGAGACCCAGTACTTC
TRBJ2-3 NA NA TRBV20-1 CSAPRADTQYF TGCAGTGCTCCTCGAGCAGATACGCAGTATTTT
TRBJ2-3 TRBD1 NA TRBV6-5 CASSYYRTGGTDTQYF TGTGCCAGCAGTTACTATCGGACAGGGGGCACAGATACGCAGTATTTT
TRBJ1-2 TRBD1 NA TRBV7-9 CASSLERSWGQSKYGYTF TGTGCCAGCAGCTTAGAGCGGAGTTGGGGACAGTCAAAGTATGGCTACACCTTC